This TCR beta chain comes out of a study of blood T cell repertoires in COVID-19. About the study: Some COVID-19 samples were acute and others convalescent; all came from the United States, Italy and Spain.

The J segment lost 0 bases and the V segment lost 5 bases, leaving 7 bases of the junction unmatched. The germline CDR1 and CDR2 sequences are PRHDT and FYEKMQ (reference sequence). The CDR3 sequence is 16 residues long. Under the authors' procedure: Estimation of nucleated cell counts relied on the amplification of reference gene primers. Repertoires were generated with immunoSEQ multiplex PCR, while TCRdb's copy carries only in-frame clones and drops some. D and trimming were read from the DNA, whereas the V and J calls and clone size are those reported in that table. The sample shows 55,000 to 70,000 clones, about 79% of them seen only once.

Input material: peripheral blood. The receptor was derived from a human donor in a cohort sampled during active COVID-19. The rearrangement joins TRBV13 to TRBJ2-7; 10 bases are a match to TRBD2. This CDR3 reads CASSPYSGGNSYEQYF. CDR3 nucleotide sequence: TGTGCCAGCAGCCCTTATAGCGGGGGGAACTCCTACGAGCAGTACTTC. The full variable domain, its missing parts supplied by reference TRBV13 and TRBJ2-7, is AAGVIQSPRHLIKEKRETATLKCYPIPRHDTVYWYQQGPGQDPQFLISFYEKMQSDKGSIPDRFSAQQFSDYHSELNMSSLELGDSALYFCASSPYSGGNSYEQYFGPGTRLTVT.